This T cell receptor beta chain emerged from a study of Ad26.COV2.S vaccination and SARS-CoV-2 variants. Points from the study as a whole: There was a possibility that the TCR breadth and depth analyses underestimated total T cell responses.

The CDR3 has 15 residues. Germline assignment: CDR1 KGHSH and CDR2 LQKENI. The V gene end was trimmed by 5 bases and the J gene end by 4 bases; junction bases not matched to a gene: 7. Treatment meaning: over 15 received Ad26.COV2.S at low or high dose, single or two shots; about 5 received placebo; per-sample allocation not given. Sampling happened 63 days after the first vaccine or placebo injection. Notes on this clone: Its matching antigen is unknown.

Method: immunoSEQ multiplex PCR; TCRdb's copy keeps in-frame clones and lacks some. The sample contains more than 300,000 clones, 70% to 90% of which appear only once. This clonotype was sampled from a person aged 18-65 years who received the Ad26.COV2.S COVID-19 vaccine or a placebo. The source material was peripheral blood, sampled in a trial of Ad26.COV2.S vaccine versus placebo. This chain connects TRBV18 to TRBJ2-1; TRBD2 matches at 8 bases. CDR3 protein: CASSTRLASYNEQFF. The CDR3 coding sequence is TGTGCCAGCTCAACCCGACTAGCGAGTTACAATGAGCAGTTCTTC.